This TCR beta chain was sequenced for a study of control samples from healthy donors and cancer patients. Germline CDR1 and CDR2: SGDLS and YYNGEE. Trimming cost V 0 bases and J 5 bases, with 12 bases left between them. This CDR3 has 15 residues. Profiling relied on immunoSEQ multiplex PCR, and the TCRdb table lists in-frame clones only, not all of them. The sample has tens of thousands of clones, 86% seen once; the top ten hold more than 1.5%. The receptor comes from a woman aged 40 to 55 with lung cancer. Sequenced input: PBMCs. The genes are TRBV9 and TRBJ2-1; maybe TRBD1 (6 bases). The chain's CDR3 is CASSVEGVDDNEQFF. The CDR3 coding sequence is TGTGCCAGCAGCGTAGAGGGGGTCGACGACAATGAGCAGTTCTTC.